A selection of T cell receptor beta chains follows, all from one sample in a study of patients and donors after allogeneic stem cell transplantation. TCRdb re-called the RT-PCR reads through MiXCR, storing one row per CDR3 protein. The sample records approximately 24,000 distinct CDR3 sequences, about 45% being singletons. Sequencing was done on a sample of blood, either unsorted or a sorted T cell fraction (not recorded which). These TCRs come from a human donor who was either an allogeneic HSCT recipient or a stem cell or donor lymphocyte infusion donor (not recorded which). It is not recorded whose cells these are; they may come from a transplant donor. Each CDR3 is given with its conserved first and last residue. The order of the fields is D gene, V gene, J gene, clone size, CDR3 DNA, CDR3 protein. The D gene is left open where the match is weak. Only part of the rows carry a size: once, few, many, or a class if the clone is expanded.

D gene: TRBD1
V gene: TRBV27
J gene: TRBJ2-1
clone size: NA
CDR3 DNA: TGTGCCAGCAGTCTGACAGGGACCTCCTACAATGAGCAGTTCTTC
CDR3 protein: CASSLTGTSYNEQFF

D gene: NA
V gene: TRBV24-1
J gene: TRBJ2-3
clone size: NA
CDR3 DNA: TGTGCCACCAGTGGTTTAGCGGAAGTCACAGATACGCAGTATTTT
CDR3 protein: CATSGLAEVTDTQYF

D gene: NA
V gene: TRBV7-3
J gene: TRBJ1-1
clone size: NA
CDR3 DNA: TGTGCCAGCAGCTTGGACCGGAACACTGAAGCTTTCTTT
CDR3 protein: CASSLDRNTEAFF

D gene: TRBD2
V gene: TRBV29-1
J gene: TRBJ2-3
clone size: few
CDR3 DNA: TGCAGCGTCAGCGGGGCGGAATCTAGCACAGATACGCAGTATTTT
CDR3 protein: CSVSGAESSTDTQYF

D gene: NA
V gene: TRBV5-6
J gene: TRBJ2-3
clone size: NA
CDR3 DNA: TGTGCCAGCAGCGACCAGGGCACAGATACGCAGTATTTT
CDR3 protein: CASSDQGTDTQYF

D gene: NA
V gene: TRBV3-1
J gene: TRBJ2-1
clone size: few
CDR3 DNA: TGTGCCAGCAGACCGGGACAAGCCAATGAGCAGTTCTTC
CDR3 protein: CASRPGQANEQFF

D gene: NA
V gene: TRBV6-6
J gene: TRBJ1-2
clone size: NA
CDR3 DNA: TGTGCCAGCAGTTACCCACTGAGTGGTGGCTACACCTTC
CDR3 protein: CASSYPLSGGYTF

D gene: NA
V gene: TRBV7-9
J gene: TRBJ1-2
clone size: few
CDR3 DNA: TGTGCCAGCAGCTTAGGGCTCGGCTACACCTTC
CDR3 protein: CASSLGLGYTF

D gene: NA
V gene: TRBV11-2
J gene: TRBJ2-5
clone size: NA
CDR3 DNA: TGTGCCAGCAGCTACCCCCGACAGGCGGAGACCCAGTACTTC
CDR3 protein: CASSYPRQAETQYF

D gene: TRBD1
V gene: TRBV4-1
J gene: TRBJ1-2
clone size: NA
CDR3 DNA: TGCGCCAGCAGCCAAGTCTACAGGGGCGCGGGTAACTATGGCTACACCTTC
CDR3 protein: CASSQVYRGAGNYGYTF

D gene: NA
V gene: TRBV6-1
J gene: TRBJ2-5
clone size: few
CDR3 DNA: TGTGCCAGCAGTGAAATAGGCCCAGAGACCCAGTACTTC
CDR3 protein: CASSEIGPETQYF

D gene: NA
V gene: TRBV6-5
J gene: TRBJ2-7
clone size: many
CDR3 DNA: TGTGCCAGCAGTTACGGGGGCCTAGGTTCCTACGAGCAGTACTTC
CDR3 protein: CASSYGGLGSYEQYF

D gene: NA
V gene: TRBV5-1
J gene: TRBJ2-1
clone size: NA
CDR3 DNA: TGCGCCAGCAGCTTGGGACAGTACAATGAGCAGTTCTTC
CDR3 protein: CASSLGQYNEQFF

D gene: NA
V gene: TRBV24-1
J gene: TRBJ2-6
clone size: NA
CDR3 DNA: TGTGCCACCAGTGATCGTAAGTCTGGGGCCAACGTCCTGACTTTC
CDR3 protein: CATSDRKSGANVLTF

D gene: NA
V gene: TRBV14
J gene: TRBJ2-1
clone size: many
CDR3 DNA: TGTGCCAGCAGCCAAGATTTATACCACTTCTCCTACAATGAGCAGTTCTTC
CDR3 protein: CASSQDLYHFSYNEQFF

D gene: NA
V gene: TRBV11-2
J gene: TRBJ1-6
clone size: NA
CDR3 DNA: TGTGCCAACAGCTTAGTGGGGGTTTCACCCCTCCACTTT
CDR3 protein: CANSLVGVSPLHF

D gene: TRBD1
V gene: TRBV6-5
J gene: TRBJ1-5
clone size: NA
CDR3 DNA: TGTGCCAGCAGCGACAGGGGGCTTTTGAGCAATCAGCCCCAGCATTTT
CDR3 protein: CASSDRGLLSNQPQHF

D gene: NA
V gene: TRBV6-1
J gene: TRBJ1-1
clone size: NA
CDR3 DNA: TGTGCCAGCGCCTTGTCACAGTGGTACACTGAAGCTTTCTTT
CDR3 protein: CASALSQWYTEAFF

D gene: NA
V gene: TRBV6-5
J gene: TRBJ1-5
clone size: NA
CDR3 DNA: TGTGCCAGCAGTTACGACAGAAATCAGCCCCAGCATTTT
CDR3 protein: CASSYDRNQPQHF

D gene: NA
V gene: TRBV3-1
J gene: TRBJ1-1
clone size: few
CDR3 DNA: TGTGCCAGCAGCCAACAGGGTGAAGCTTTCTTT
CDR3 protein: CASSQQGEAFF

D gene: TRBD1
V gene: TRBV27
J gene: TRBJ2-2
clone size: NA
CDR3 DNA: TGTGCCAGCAGTCGCCCGGGACAGGGTAGGACCGGGGAGCTGTTTTTT
CDR3 protein: CASSRPGQGRTGELFF

D gene: NA
V gene: TRBV5-8
J gene: TRBJ2-5
clone size: NA
CDR3 DNA: TGTGCCAGCAGCCCCAGGGGCGGGCAGACCCAGTACTTC
CDR3 protein: CASSPRGGQTQYF

D gene: NA
V gene: TRBV5-1
J gene: TRBJ1-2
clone size: NA
CDR3 DNA: TGCGCCAGCAGCTTGCGGGGCGGGGGTGATGGCTACACCTTC
CDR3 protein: CASSLRGGGDGYTF

D gene: NA
V gene: TRBV29-1
J gene: TRBJ1-2
clone size: NA
CDR3 DNA: TGCAGCGCGGACTCAAATGGCTACACCTTC
CDR3 protein: CSADSNGYTF

D gene: NA
V gene: TRBV5-1
J gene: TRBJ1-6
clone size: few
CDR3 DNA: TGCGCCAGCAGCTTGGGGGGCAGCAATTCACCCCTCCACTTT
CDR3 protein: CASSLGGSNSPLHF

D gene: TRBD1
V gene: TRBV12-3/TRBV12-4
J gene: TRBJ1-1
clone size: NA
CDR3 DNA: TGTGCCAGCAGTTTAGACCCGGGACAGGGGCACACTGAAGCTTTCTTT
CDR3 protein: CASSLDPGQGHTEAFF

D gene: NA
V gene: TRBV7-9
J gene: TRBJ1-6
clone size: NA
CDR3 DNA: TGTGCCAGCAGCTTAAAACAGGCGAATTCACCCCTCCACTTT
CDR3 protein: CASSLKQANSPLHF

D gene: NA
V gene: TRBV5-5
J gene: TRBJ2-5
clone size: few
CDR3 DNA: TGTGCCAGCAGCGAATCCAGGGGGACCCAGTACTTC
CDR3 protein: CASSESRGTQYF

D gene: TRBD1
V gene: TRBV20-1
J gene: TRBJ2-1
clone size: NA
CDR3 DNA: TGCAGTGCTAGAAGGGACAGCTTGAATGAGCAGTTCTTC
CDR3 protein: CSARRDSLNEQFF

D gene: TRBD2
V gene: TRBV7-9
J gene: TRBJ2-1
clone size: NA
CDR3 DNA: TGTGCCAGCAGCCCCGGGACTAGCGGGAGGGCGGGCAATGAGCAGTTCTTC
CDR3 protein: CASSPGTSGRAGNEQFF

D gene: NA
V gene: TRBV5-1
J gene: TRBJ1-2
clone size: NA
CDR3 DNA: TGCGCCAGCAGCTTGGAGGCAGTCCTAACTAACTATGGCTACACCTTC
CDR3 protein: CASSLEAVLTNYGYTF